What follows is one T cell receptor beta chain and its context. The data derive from a study of breast tumors, draining lymph nodes, adjacent tissues. Breast cancer patients provided tissue from their axillary draining lymph nodes. One entry per CDR3 protein results from TCRdb running MiXCR on the multiplex PCR reads. Found here are over 200,000 distinct CDR3 sequences, under 40% of them singletons; the top ten hold 3% to 4%. The source material was axillary lymph node tissue. This clonotype originated in a female donor with breast cancer. Some clones in this sample may be carry-over from other donors' samples.

As DNA, the CDR3 is TGTGCCAGCAGTTTCTTACAGGATCGGCAGGGCTACACCTTC. It translates to CASSFLQDRQGYTF. The chain combines TRBV12-3 or TRBV12-4 with TRBJ1-2; possible D gene TRBD1, 5 bases. CDR3 length: 14 residues. V gave up 3 bases and J gave up 8 bases, with 16 bases separating them.